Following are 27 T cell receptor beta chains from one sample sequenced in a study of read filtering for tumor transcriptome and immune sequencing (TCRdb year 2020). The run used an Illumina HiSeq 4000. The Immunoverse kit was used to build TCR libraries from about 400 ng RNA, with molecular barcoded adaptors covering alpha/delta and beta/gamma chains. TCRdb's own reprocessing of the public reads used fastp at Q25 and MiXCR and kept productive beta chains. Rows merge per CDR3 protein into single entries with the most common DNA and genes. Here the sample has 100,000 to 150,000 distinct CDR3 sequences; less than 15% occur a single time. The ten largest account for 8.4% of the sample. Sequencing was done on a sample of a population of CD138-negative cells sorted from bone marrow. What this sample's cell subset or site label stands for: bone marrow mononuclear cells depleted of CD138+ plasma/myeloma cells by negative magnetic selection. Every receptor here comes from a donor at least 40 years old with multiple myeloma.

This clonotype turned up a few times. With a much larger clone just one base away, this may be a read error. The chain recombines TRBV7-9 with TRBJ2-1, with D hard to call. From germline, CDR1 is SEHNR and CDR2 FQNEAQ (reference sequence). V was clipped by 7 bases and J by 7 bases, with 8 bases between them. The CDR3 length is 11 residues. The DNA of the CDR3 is TGTGCCAGCACAGTAGATAATGAGCAGTTCTTC. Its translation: CASTVDNEQFF.

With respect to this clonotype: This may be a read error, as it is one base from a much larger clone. For the CDR3, the DNA is TGTGCCAGCAGCTTATCCACTAGCGTCCATTTGAGCTACGAGCAGAACTTC. Its translation: CASSLSTSVHLSYEQNF. This chain joins TRBV7-2 and TRBJ2-7; 7 nucleotides align to TRBD2. The CDR3 consists of 17 residues. Germline V gene sequence: CDR1 SGHTA, CDR2 FQGNSA. Full variable domain (remainder filled in from reference TRBV7-2 and TRBJ2-7): GAGVSQSPSNKVTEKGKDVELRCDPISGHTALYWYRQSLGQGLEFLIYFQGNSAPDKSGLPSDRFSAERTGGSVSTLTIQRTQQEDSAVYLCASSLSTSVHLSYEQNFGPGTRLTVT.

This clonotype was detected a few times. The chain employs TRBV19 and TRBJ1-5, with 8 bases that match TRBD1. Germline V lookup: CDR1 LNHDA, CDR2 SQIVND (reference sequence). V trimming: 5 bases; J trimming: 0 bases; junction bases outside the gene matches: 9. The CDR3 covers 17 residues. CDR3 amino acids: CASSEGQVLSSNQPQHF. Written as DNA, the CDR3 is TGTGCCAGTAGTGAGGGACAGGTTTTGAGTAGCAATCAGCCCCAGCATTTT.

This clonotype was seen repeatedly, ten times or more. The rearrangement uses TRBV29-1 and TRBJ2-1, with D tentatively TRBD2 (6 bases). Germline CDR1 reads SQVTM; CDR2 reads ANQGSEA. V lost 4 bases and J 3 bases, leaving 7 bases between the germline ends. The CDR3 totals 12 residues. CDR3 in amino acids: CSVGRGYNEQFF. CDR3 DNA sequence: TGCAGCGTTGGGCGGGGCTACAATGAGCAGTTCTTC.

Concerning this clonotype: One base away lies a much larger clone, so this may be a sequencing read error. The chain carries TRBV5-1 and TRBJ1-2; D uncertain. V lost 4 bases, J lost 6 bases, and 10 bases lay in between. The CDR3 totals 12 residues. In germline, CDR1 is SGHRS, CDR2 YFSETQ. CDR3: CASSGLNHGYTF. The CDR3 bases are TGCGCCAGCAGCGGGCTGAACCATGGCTACACCTTC. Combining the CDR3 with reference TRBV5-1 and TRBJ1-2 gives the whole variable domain KAGVTQTPRYLIKTRGQQVTLSCSPISGHRSVSWYQQTPGQGLQFLFEYFSETQRNKGNFPGRFSGRQFSNSRSEMNVSTLELGDSALYLCASSGLNHGYTFGSGTRLTVV.

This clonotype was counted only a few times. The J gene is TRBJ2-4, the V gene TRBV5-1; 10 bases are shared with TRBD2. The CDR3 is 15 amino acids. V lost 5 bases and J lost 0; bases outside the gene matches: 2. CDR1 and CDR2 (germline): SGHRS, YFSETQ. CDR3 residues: CASRRLAGAKNIQYF. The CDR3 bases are TGCGCCAGCAGGAGACTAGCGGGAGCCAAAAACATTCAGTACTTC.

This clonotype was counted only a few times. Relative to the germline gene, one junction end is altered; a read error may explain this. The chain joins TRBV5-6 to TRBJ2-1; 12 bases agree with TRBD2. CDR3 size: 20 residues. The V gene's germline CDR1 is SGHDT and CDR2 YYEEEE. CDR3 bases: TGTGCCAGAAGCTTGGTACGGACTAGCGGGGATTCTCGCTCCTACAATGAGCAGTTCTTC. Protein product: CARSLVRTSGDSRSYNEQFF.

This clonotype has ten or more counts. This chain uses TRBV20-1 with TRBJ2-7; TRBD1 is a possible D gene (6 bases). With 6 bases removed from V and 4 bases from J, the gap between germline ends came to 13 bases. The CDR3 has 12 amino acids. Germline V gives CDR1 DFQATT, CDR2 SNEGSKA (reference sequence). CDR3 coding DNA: TGCAGTGCAACACCCCAGGGGTACGAGCAGTACTTC. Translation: CSATPQGYEQYF.

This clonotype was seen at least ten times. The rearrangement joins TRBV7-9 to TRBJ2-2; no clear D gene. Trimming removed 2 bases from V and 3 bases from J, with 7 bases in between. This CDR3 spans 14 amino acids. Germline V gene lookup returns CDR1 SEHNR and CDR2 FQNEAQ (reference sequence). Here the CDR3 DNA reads TGTGCCAGCAGCTTAACGAAAGACACCGGGGAGCTGTTTTTT. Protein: CASSLTKDTGELFF.

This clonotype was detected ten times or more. CDR3 DNA sequence: TGTGCCACCAGTGATCGGATAGCCAAAAACATTCAGTACTTC. Translating it yields CATSDRIAKNIQYF. The chain carries TRBV24-1 and TRBJ2-4; the D is unclear. In germline, CDR1 is KGHDR, CDR2 SFDVKD. This CDR3 spans 14 amino acids. Trimming pared 3 bases from V and 0 bases from J, leaving 5 bases between.

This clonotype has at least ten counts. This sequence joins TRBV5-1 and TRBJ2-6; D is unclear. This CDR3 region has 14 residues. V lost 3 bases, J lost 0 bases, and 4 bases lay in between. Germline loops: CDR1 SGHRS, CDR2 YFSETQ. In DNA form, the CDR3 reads TGCGCCAGCAGCTCGAACTCTGGGGCCAACGTCCTGACTTTC. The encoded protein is CASSSNSGANVLTF.

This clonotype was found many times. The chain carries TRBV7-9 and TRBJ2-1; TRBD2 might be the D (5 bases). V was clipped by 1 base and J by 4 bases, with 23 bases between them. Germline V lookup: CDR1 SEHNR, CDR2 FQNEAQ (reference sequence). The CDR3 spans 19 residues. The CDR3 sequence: CASSLEVSSHSPKYNEQFF. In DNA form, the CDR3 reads TGTGCCAGCAGCTTAGAAGTTTCTAGCCACTCCCCGAAGTACAATGAGCAGTTCTTC.

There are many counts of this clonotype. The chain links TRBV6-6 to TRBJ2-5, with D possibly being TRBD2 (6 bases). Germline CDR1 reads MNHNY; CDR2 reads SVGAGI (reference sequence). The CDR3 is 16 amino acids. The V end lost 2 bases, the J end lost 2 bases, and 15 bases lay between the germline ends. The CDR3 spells CASSYRNSGEQETQYF. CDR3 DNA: TGTGCCAGCAGTTACCGTAATAGCGGAGAACAAGAGACCCAGTACTTC.

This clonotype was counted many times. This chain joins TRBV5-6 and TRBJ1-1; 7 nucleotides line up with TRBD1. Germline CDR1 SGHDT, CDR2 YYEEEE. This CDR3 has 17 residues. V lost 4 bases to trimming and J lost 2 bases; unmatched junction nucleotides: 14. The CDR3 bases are TGTGCCAGCAGCCCGCAGGGGGGCACACGGGTAAACACTGAAGCTTTCTTT. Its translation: CASSPQGGTRVNTEAFF.

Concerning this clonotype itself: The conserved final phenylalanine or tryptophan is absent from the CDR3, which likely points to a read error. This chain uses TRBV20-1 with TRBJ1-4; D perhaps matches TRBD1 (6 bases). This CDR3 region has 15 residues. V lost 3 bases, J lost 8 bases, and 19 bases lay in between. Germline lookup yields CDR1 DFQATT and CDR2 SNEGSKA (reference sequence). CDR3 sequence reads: CSASTPGTLDEKLFL. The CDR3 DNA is TGCAGTGCTAGTACGCCCGGGACACTCGACGAAAAACTGTTTCTT.

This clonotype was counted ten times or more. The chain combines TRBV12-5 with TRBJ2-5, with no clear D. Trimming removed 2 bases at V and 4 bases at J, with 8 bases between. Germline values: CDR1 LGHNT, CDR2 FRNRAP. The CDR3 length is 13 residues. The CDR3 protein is CASGLLLGETQYF. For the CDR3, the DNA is TGTGCTAGTGGTTTGCTGTTAGGAGAGACCCAGTACTTC.

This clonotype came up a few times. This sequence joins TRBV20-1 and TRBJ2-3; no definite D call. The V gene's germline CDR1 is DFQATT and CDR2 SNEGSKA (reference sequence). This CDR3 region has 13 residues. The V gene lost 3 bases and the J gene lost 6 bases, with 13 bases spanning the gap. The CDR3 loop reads CSARDQETDTQYF. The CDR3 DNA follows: TGCAGTGCTAGGGATCAGGAGACGGATACGCAGTATTTT.

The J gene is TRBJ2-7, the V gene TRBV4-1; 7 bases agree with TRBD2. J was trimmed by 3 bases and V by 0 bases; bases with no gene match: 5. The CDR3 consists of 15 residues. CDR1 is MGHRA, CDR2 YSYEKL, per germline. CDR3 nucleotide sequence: TGCGCCAGCAGCCAAGATTCCAGGGAGGGCTACGAGCAGTACTTC. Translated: CASSQDSREGYEQYF.

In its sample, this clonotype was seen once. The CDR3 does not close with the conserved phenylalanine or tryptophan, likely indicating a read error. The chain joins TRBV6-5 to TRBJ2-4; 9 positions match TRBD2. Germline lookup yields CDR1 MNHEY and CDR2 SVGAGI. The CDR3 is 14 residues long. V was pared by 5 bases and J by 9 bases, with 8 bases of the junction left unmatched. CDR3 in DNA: TGTGCCAGCAGTGAAGTAGCGGGAGAGGGCATTCAGTACCTC. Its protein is CASSEVAGEGIQYL.

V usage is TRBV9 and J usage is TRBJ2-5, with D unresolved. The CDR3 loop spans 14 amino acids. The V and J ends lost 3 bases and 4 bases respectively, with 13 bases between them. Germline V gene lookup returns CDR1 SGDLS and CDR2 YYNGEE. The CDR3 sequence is CASSAFATLETQYF. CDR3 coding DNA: TGTGCCAGCAGCGCCTTCGCCACGCTAGAGACCCAGTACTTC.

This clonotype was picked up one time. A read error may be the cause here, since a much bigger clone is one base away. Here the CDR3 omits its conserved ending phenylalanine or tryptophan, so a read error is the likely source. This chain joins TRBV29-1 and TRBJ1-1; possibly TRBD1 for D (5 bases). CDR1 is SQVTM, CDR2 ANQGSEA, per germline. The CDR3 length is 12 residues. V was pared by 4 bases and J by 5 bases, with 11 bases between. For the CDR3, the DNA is TGCAGCGTTGTTCCTGGGGGTACTGAAGCTTTCCTT. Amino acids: CSVVPGGTEAFL.

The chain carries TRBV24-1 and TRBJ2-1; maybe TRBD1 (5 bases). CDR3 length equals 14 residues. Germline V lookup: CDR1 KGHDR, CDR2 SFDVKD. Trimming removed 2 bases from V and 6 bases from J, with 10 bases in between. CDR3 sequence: CATSDWQGSNEQFF. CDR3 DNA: TGTGCCACCAGTGATTGGCAGGGATCCAATGAGCAGTTCTTC.

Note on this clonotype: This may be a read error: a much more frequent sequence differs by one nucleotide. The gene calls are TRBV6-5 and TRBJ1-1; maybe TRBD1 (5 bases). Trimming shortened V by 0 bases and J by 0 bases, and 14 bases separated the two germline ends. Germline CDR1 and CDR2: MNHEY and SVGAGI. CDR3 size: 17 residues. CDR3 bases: TGTGCCAGCAGTTACTCAATCATGGGGGTTGTGAACACTGAAGCTTTCTTT. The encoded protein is CASSYSIMGVVNTEAFF.

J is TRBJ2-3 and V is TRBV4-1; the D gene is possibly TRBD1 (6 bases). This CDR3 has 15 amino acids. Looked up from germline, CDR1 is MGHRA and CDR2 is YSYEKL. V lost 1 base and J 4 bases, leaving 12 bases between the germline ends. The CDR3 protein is CASSQALAGADTQYF. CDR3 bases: TGCGCCAGCAGCCAAGCCCTAGCAGGGGCAGATACGCAGTATTTT.

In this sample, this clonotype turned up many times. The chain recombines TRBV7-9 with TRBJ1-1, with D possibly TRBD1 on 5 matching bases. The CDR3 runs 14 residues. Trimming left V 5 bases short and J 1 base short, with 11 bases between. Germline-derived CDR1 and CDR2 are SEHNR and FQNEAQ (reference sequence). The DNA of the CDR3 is TGTGCCAGCAGCGACCGGGACGGGAACACTGAAGCTTTCTTT. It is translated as CASSDRDGNTEAFF. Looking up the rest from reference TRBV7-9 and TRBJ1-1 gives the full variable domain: DTGVSQNPRHKITKRGQNVTFRCDPISEHNRLYWYRQTLGQGPEFLTYFQNEAQLEKSRLLSDRFSAERPKGSFSTLEIQRTEQGDSAMYLCASSDRDGNTEAFFGQGTRLTVV.

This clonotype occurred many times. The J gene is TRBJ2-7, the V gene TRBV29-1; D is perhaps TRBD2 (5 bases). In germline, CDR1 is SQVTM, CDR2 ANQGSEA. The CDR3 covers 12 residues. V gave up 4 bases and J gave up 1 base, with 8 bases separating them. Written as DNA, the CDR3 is TGCAGCGTTGGGACTGTATCCTACGAGCAGTACTTC. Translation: CSVGTVSYEQYF.

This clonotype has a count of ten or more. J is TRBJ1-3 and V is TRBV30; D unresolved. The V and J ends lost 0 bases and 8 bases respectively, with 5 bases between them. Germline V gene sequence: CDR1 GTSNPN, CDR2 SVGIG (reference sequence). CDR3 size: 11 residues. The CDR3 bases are TGTGCCTGGAGTGTAGCGGACACCATATATTTT. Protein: CAWSVADTIYF.